A selection of T cell receptor beta chains follows, all from one sample in a study of T cells in Graves' hyperthyroidism and ophthalmopathy. MiXCR was run by TCRdb on the multiplex PCR reads, yielding one entry per CDR3 protein. The sample consists of roughly 500,000 distinct CDR3 sequences, 40% to 50% of them appearing once. Material: peripheral blood or thyroid tissue (not recorded which). Receptors originate from an adult woman with Graves' disease, either hyperthyroidism or ophthalmopathy (not recorded which). Each CDR3 is given with its conserved first and last residue. Fields, in order: D gene, V gene, clone size, J gene, CDR3 protein, CDR3 DNA. A D gene is named only where the DNA matches it firmly. Clone size is given for some rows only: seen once, a few or many times, or a class if the clone is expanded.

D: NA
V: TRBV10-2
size: NA
J: TRBJ2-5
CDR3: CASSETHSNQPQYF
DNA: TGCGCCAGCAGTGAGACCCATAGCAATCAGCCCCAGTACTTC

D: TRBD1
V: TRBV20-1
size: NA
J: TRBJ1-4
CDR3: CSARAIGRGLDEKLFF
DNA: TGCAGTGCTAGAGCCATAGGGAGGGGGCTGGATGAAAAACTGTTTTTT

D: TRBD1
V: TRBV10-3
size: NA
J: TRBJ1-6
CDR3: CAISEGQGGSPLHF
DNA: TGTGCCATCAGCGAGGGACAGGGCGGATCACCCCTCCACTTT

D: TRBD1
V: TRBV5-6
size: NA
J: TRBJ1-2
CDR3: CASRMGQGTYGYTF
DNA: TGTGCCAGCAGGATGGGACAGGGTACCTATGGCTACACCTTC

D: NA
V: TRBV29-1
size: few
J: TRBJ2-6
CDR3: CSVEAYGAGANVLTF
DNA: TGCAGCGTTGAAGCTTATGGGGCTGGGGCCAACGTCCTGACTTTC

D: TRBD1
V: TRBV3-1
size: many
J: TRBJ1-6
CDR3: CASRTGYNSPLHF
DNA: TGTGCCAGCAGGACAGGGTACAATTCACCCCTCCACTTT

D: TRBD2
V: TRBV10-3
size: many
J: TRBJ2-5
CDR3: CAISELPSGRGRQETQYF
DNA: TGTGCCATCAGTGAGTTGCCTAGCGGGAGGGGGAGACAAGAGACCCAGTACTTC

D: NA
V: TRBV29-1
size: NA
J: TRBJ2-7
CDR3: CSLVEGPQYF
DNA: TGCAGCTTAGTCGAAGGCCCGCAGTACTTC

D: NA
V: TRBV11-2
size: NA
J: TRBJ1-1
CDR3: CASSWGKITEAFF
DNA: TGTGCCAGCAGCTGGGGGAAGATCACTGAAGCTTTCTTT

D: NA
V: TRBV29-1
size: NA
J: TRBJ2-7
CDR3: CSVEAGSYEQYF
DNA: TGCAGCGTTGAGGCGGGGTCCTACGAGCAGTACTTC

D: NA
V: TRBV15
size: NA
J: TRBJ1-1
CDR3: CATSMGNTEAFF
DNA: TGTGCCACCAGCATGGGGAACACTGAAGCTTTCTTT

D: NA
V: TRBV28
size: many
J: TRBJ1-1
CDR3: CASRRHREAFF
DNA: TGTGCCAGCAGACGCCACCGTGAAGCTTTCTTT

D: NA
V: TRBV10-3
size: NA
J: TRBJ1-4
CDR3: CAISGSGGNNEKLFF
DNA: TGTGCCATCAGTGGGTCAGGAGGCAATAATGAAAAACTGTTTTTT

D: NA
V: TRBV10-3
size: NA
J: TRBJ1-3
CDR3: CAIKIGSQNTIYF
DNA: TGTGCCATCAAGATAGGATCCCAAAACACCATATATTTT

D: TRBD1
V: TRBV14
size: NA
J: TRBJ1-2
CDR3: CASSHGDRFYGHTF
DNA: TGTGCCAGCAGCCACGGGGACAGGTTCTATGGCCACACCTTC

D: NA
V: TRBV6-5
size: NA
J: TRBJ1-4
CDR3: CASSPTGTYFEKLFF
DNA: TGTGCCAGCAGCCCCACCGGGACATACTTTGAAAAACTGTTTTTT

D: TRBD1
V: TRBV6-2/TRBV6-3
size: many
J: TRBJ2-5
CDR3: CASRQTGRQETQYF
DNA: TGTGCCAGCAGACAGACAGGGAGACAAGAGACCCAGTACTTC

D: TRBD1
V: TRBV20-1
size: many
J: TRBJ1-1
CDR3: CSARKTGFEAFF
DNA: TGCAGTGCTAGAAAGACAGGGTTTGAAGCTTTCTTT

D: NA
V: TRBV6-5
size: NA
J: TRBJ1-6
CDR3: CASSSGANSPLHF
DNA: TGTGCCAGCAGTTCGGGGGCTAATTCACCCCTCCACTTT

D: NA
V: TRBV7-9
size: NA
J: TRBJ1-6
CDR3: CASSLFMGAQSNSPLHF
DNA: TGTGCCAGCAGCTTGTTTATGGGTGCCCAATCCAATTCACCCCTCCACTTT

D: NA
V: TRBV10-3
size: few
J: TRBJ2-7
CDR3: CAISEKRTYEQYF
DNA: TGTGCCATCAGTGAAAAGCGAACCTACGAGCAGTACTTC